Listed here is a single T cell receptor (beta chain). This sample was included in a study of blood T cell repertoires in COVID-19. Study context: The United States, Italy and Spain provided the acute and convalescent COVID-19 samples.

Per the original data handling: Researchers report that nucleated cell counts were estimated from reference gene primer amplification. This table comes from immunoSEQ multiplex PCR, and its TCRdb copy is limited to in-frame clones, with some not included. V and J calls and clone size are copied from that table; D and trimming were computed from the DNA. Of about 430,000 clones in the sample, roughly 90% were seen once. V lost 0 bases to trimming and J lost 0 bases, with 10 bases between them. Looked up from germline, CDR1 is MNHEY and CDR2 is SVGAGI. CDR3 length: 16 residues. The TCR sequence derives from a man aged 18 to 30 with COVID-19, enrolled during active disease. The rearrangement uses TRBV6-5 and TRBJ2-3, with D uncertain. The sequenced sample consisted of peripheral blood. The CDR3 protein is CASSYSPRPSTDTQYF. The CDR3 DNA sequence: TGTGCCAGCAGTTACTCGCCCAGGCCTAGCACAGATACGCAGTATTTT.